This T cell receptor (beta chain) was recovered during a study of cytomegalovirus exposure and HLA in healthy donors. Study findings and constraints: The study designated fewer than 200 TCR beta chains cytomegalovirus-associated. In a later analysis, V- and J-gene trimming of beta chains associated with a DCLRE1C missense variant, replicated independently.

A word on this clone: Antigen: not known.

The PCR used 60 Vbeta and 13 Jbeta primers. Sequencing was performed with immunoSEQ multiplex PCR; in TCRdb, only in-frame clones are kept and a portion is missing. This sample has about 200,000 clones; roughly 80% occur once, and the top ten carry 0.2% to 0.25%. The CDR3 extends over 15 amino acids. These donors counted as nominally healthy when sampled, but unrecorded immune exposures were likely. This chain connects TRBV21-1 to TRBJ2-5; the tabulated D call, TRBD1, remains unverified against the DNA. TRBV21-1 is recorded as a pseudogene. Sample: PBMCs. The origin of this receptor is a girl aged 2-9 years in good health and CMV-seronegative. This CDR3 is CASSPQGEYEETQYF. The CDR3 nucleotides read TGTGCCAGCAGCCCCCAGGGGGAATATGAAGAGACCCAGTACTTC.